The 28 T cell receptor beta chains reported below all come from one sample, sequenced in a study of shared clonotypes between healthy human individuals. Measured with immunoSEQ multiplex PCR; TCRdb has only the in-frame clones, and not every one. The sample has about 700,000 clones, roughly 70% seen once; the top ten hold about 1.7%. The specimen was memory CD4+ T cells sorted from blood. Indicated subset: CD45RA-negative fraction. Source of these receptors: a woman in her 30s in good health.

This clone was counted only a few times. V gene TRBV28 combines with J gene TRBJ1-2, with D perhaps matching TRBD1 (5 bases). The CDR3 is made up of 13 amino acids. The ends were cut back, 6 bases at V and 0 bases at J, with 8 bases in the middle. Germline CDR1 is MDHEN and CDR2 is SYDVKM. This chain's CDR3 is CASRSTANYGYTF. CDR3 coding DNA: TGTGCCAGCAGATCGACAGCTAACTATGGCTACACCTTC.

CDR3: CASSLSPFTRGNTEAFF. The CDR3 DNA sequence: TGTGCCAGCAGTTTATCCCCCTTCACGAGGGGGAACACTGAAGCTTTCTTT. The V call is TRBV27, the J call TRBJ1-1, with D tentatively TRBD1 (5 bases). This CDR3 region has 17 residues. CDR1 and CDR2 from the germline V gene are MNHEY and SMNVEV (reference sequence). With 0 bases removed from V and 1 base from J, the gap between germline ends came to 15 bases.

This chain links TRBV6-1 with TRBJ2-7; D perhaps matches TRBD2 (6 bases). V was clipped by 2 bases and J by 3 bases, with 14 bases between them. CDR1 MNHNS and CDR2 SASEGT come from the germline V gene. The CDR3 sequence is 15 residues long. The CDR3 DNA sequence: TGTGCCAGCAGTGAACGGGACTCGGCATACTACGAGCAGTACTTC. It yields the protein CASSERDSAYYEQYF.

Notes on this clone: A much larger clone lies a single base off, so this may be a read error. Distinct nucleotide sequences in the sample also encode this CDR3. The rearrangement joins TRBV7-2 to TRBJ1-2; D ambiguous. V was pared by 2 bases and J by 2 bases, with 6 bases between. Germline CDR1 and CDR2: SGHTA and FQGNSA. The CDR3 is made up of 13 amino acids. The CDR3 coding sequence is TGTGCCAGCAGCTTATCCCAGAACTATGGCTACACCTTC. Translated: CASSLSQNYGYTF.

The chain carries TRBV2 and TRBJ2-3; 7 bases agree with TRBD1. CDR1 SNHLY and CDR2 FYNNEI come from the germline V gene. The CDR3 contains 13 residues. Losses at the gene ends were 6 bases for V and 8 bases for J; bases not matched to a gene: 8. CDR3 coding DNA: TGTGCCAGCAGGGGAGACAGGGTTGGTACGCAGTATTTT. The encoded protein is CASRGDRVGTQYF.

V usage is TRBV29-1 and J usage is TRBJ2-6; TRBD2 matches 7 bases. J gave up 1 base and V 8 bases, and 14 bases lay outside the gene matches. CDR3 length equals 17 residues. Germline V gene sequence: CDR1 SQVTM, CDR2 ANQGSEA. The CDR3 region is CSPVGEGYPSGANVLTF. In DNA form, the CDR3 reads TGCAGCCCAGTGGGGGAGGGGTACCCTTCTGGGGCCAACGTCCTGACTTTC.

The chain couples TRBV6-6 to TRBJ2-2; D possibly corresponds to TRBD1 (6 bases). The CDR3 spans 15 residues. CDR1 is MNHNY and CDR2 is SVGAGI in the germline V gene (reference sequence). V shed 5 bases and J shed 0 bases, with 10 bases lying between them. CDR3 protein: CASSKGQPNTGELFF. In DNA form, the CDR3 reads TGTGCCAGCAGTAAGGGACAACCGAACACCGGGGAGCTGTTTTTT.

V usage is TRBV23-1 and J usage is TRBJ1-4; unclear D gene. TRBV23-1 is sorted into the ORF group, with uncertain function. Trimming stripped 10 bases from V and 5 bases from J, with 14 bases between. This CDR3 is 13 amino acids long. The CDR3: CATEDGSNEKLFF. The CDR3 coding sequence is TGCGCCACCGAGGACGGCTCCAATGAAAAACTGTTTTTT.

The V call is TRBV5-1, the J call TRBJ2-7; no firm D call. This CDR3 contains 12 residues. Trimming left V 5 bases short and J 7 bases short, with 13 bases between. Germline loops: CDR1 SGHRS, CDR2 YFSETQ. The CDR3 DNA reads as TGCGCCAGCAGTGTTCCTGGATTAGAGCAGTACTTC. This gives the protein CASSVPGLEQYF. Variable domain in full (rest from reference TRBV5-1 and TRBJ2-7): KAGVTQTPRYLIKTRGQQVTLSCSPISGHRSVSWYQQTPGQGLQFLFEYFSETQRNKGNFPGRFSGRQFSNSRSEMNVSTLELGDSALYLCASSVPGLEQYFGPGTRLTVT.

The chain is built from TRBV29-1 and TRBJ2-7, with a weak D call TRBD2 (5 bases). Germline CDR1 and CDR2: SQVTM and ANQGSEA. The CDR3 is 13 amino acids. Trimming shortened V by 3 bases and J by 2 bases, and 11 bases separated the two germline ends. CDR3 protein: CSVEASRPYEQYF. The CDR3, as DNA: TGCAGCGTTGAGGCTAGCAGGCCCTACGAGCAGTACTTC.

This chain links TRBV14 with TRBJ1-2, with D hard to call. Germline V gene lookup returns CDR1 SGHDN and CDR2 FVKESK. The germline V and J ends were trimmed by 0 bases and 4 bases, with 3 bases remaining between them. The CDR3 has 12 amino acids. CDR3 residues: CASSQDRYGYTF. The CDR3, as DNA: TGTGCCAGCAGCCAAGATCGCTATGGCTACACCTTC.

V gene TRBV28 combines with J gene TRBJ2-7, with a tentative D call TRBD1 (6 bases). Per germline, CDR1 MDHEN and CDR2 SYDVKM. The CDR3 has 15 amino acids. Trimming cost V 4 bases and J 4 bases, with 17 bases left between them. CDR3 in amino acids: CASSSRRTEIYEQYF. The DNA for the CDR3 is TGTGCCAGCAGTTCACGCCGGACAGAAATTTACGAGCAGTACTTC.

This clone was counted only a few times. The genes are TRBV19 and TRBJ1-5, with TRBD1 matching 7 bases. The CDR3 has 14 amino acids. Germline CDR1 is LNHDA and CDR2 is SQIVND (reference sequence). V trimming: 8 bases; J trimming: 3 bases; junction bases outside the gene matches: 7. CDR3 in amino acids: CASARQGNNQPQHF. CDR3 in DNA: TGTGCCAGTGCTAGACAGGGTAACAATCAGCCCCAGCATTTT.

CDR3 region: CASIPRGPSYEQYF. CDR3 DNA: TGTGCCAGCATTCCCAGGGGACCCTCCTACGAGCAGTACTTC. The V and J genes are TRBV28 and TRBJ2-7, with D possibly matching TRBD1 (6 bases). The V and J ends lost 7 bases and 0 bases respectively, with 13 bases between them. This CDR3 comprises 14 residues. Germline-derived CDR1 and CDR2 are MDHEN and SYDVKM.

The rearrangement joins TRBV6-5 to TRBJ2-7, with TRBD1 matching 9 bases. Germline V CDR1 and CDR2: MNHEY, SVGAGI. With 4 bases clipped from V and 4 bases from J, the junction kept 8 bases outside the gene matches. CDR3 length equals 15 residues. The CDR3 DNA sequence: TGTGCCAGCAGTTGGGGACAGGGAGGGGATTACGAGCAGTACTTC. Translated, it gives CASSWGQGGDYEQYF.

The V gene is TRBV10-1, the J gene TRBJ2-1, with 8 bases fitting TRBD2. CDR1 WNHNN and CDR2 SYGVQD come from the germline V gene (reference sequence). There are 14 residues in the CDR3. V trimming: 7 bases; J trimming: 7 bases; junction bases outside the gene matches: 9. The CDR3 sequence is CASIHGRERNEQFF. CDR3 bases: TGCGCCAGCATTCACGGGAGGGAGCGGAATGAGCAGTTCTTC.

Notes on this clone: A read error may be the cause here, since a much bigger clone is one base away. The same CDR3 can be traced to other DNA sequences in this sample. The chain uses TRBV7-7 and TRBJ2-5, with 8 bases lining up with TRBD1. Judging by the DNA end, TRBJ2-7 fits better; the J call may be wrong. The CDR3 is 13 residues long. Germline V CDR1 and CDR2: SSHAT, FNYEAQ (reference sequence). As DNA, the CDR3 is TGTGCCAGCAGCTTGGACAGGGAGCACGAGCAGTACTTC. It codes for CASSLDREHEQYF.

The chain carries TRBV10-2 and TRBJ2-4; 12 nucleotides align to TRBD2. Germline V lookup: CDR1 WSHSY, CDR2 SAAADI. The CDR3 runs 18 residues. After removal of 2 bases from V and 0 bases from J, the junction contained 5 bases not matched to a gene. CDR3 in amino acids: CASSERLAGDLAKNIQYF. In nucleotides, the CDR3 is TGCGCCAGCAGTGAGCGACTAGCGGGAGACTTAGCCAAAAACATTCAGTACTTC.

The CDR3 DNA reads as TGCGCCAGCAGCGAAGGGACTCCCGACCACGAGCAGTACTTC. This codes for CASSEGTPDHEQYF. The chain recombines TRBV5-1 with TRBJ2-7; D perhaps matches TRBD2 (6 bases). CDR3 length: 14 residues. Germline lookup yields CDR1 SGHRS and CDR2 YFSETQ. Trimming removed 4 bases from V and 5 bases from J, with 16 bases in between.

This sequence joins TRBV6-5 and TRBJ1-1; tentative D call: TRBD1 (5 bases). Germline-derived CDR1 and CDR2 are MNHEY and SVGAGI. The CDR3 loop spans 13 amino acids. V lost 8 bases and J 5 bases, leaving 15 bases between the germline ends. The CDR3 spells CASVFQGETEAFF. The CDR3 DNA reads TGTGCCAGCGTATTCCAGGGCGAGACTGAAGCTTTCTTT.

The genes are TRBV6-5 and TRBJ1-2, with 9 bases fitting TRBD1. The CDR3 contains 15 residues. In germline, CDR1 is MNHEY, CDR2 SVGAGI. The V gene end was trimmed by 1 base and the J gene end by 8 bases; junction bases not matched to a gene: 8. The CDR3 spells CASSYWVDRGEGYTF. Written as DNA, the CDR3 is TGTGCCAGCAGTTACTGGGTGGACAGGGGAGAAGGCTACACCTTC.

The chain couples TRBV27 to TRBJ2-4, with 7 nucleotides matching TRBD1. The germline V gene encodes CDR1 MNHEY and CDR2 SMNVEV (reference sequence). The CDR3 length is 16 residues. Trimming cost V 2 bases and J 6 bases; bases outside gene matches: 10. The CDR3 region is CASSLIGQGVRNIQYF. CDR3 nucleotides: TGTGCCAGCAGTTTAATAGGGCAGGGGGTTAGAAACATTCAGTACTTC.

This chain connects TRBV5-1 to TRBJ2-7; D not certain. CDR3 size: 14 residues. V was shortened by 4 bases and J by 4 bases, with 15 bases between the two germline ends. Germline CDR1 is SGHRS and CDR2 is YFSETQ. The CDR3 loop reads CASSASTLAYEQYF. The CDR3 coding sequence is TGCGCCAGCAGCGCCTCGACGCTGGCATACGAGCAGTACTTC.

The chain combines TRBV7-6 with TRBJ2-7; D possibly corresponds to TRBD2 (5 bases). CDR1 and CDR2 from the germline V gene are SGHVS and FNYEAQ. V was pared by 5 bases and J by 1 base, with 15 bases between. The CDR3 is 15 amino acids. CDR3 nucleotides: TGTGCCAGCAGCCTGATTCCGGGATTATCCTACGAGCAGTACTTC. Amino acid sequence: CASSLIPGLSYEQYF.

V is TRBV6-5 and J is TRBJ1-2, with 7 bases fitting TRBD1. Germline V lookup: CDR1 MNHEY, CDR2 SVGAGI. V was pared by 0 bases and J by 5 bases, with 3 bases of the junction left unmatched. This CDR3 is 14 amino acids long. The DNA for the CDR3 is TGTGCCAGCAGTTACTCGACCAGGGGGTATGGCTACACCTTC. Its protein product is CASSYSTRGYGYTF.

The DNA of the CDR3 is TGCGCCAGCAGCCAAGGAGGAGATCAGCCCCAGCATTTT. As protein: CASSQGGDQPQHF. The chain recombines TRBV4-1 with TRBJ1-5; D gene uncertain. The V gene's germline CDR1 is MGHRA and CDR2 YSYEKL. The CDR3 loop spans 13 amino acids. With 1 base removed from V and 5 bases from J, the gap between germline ends came to 6 bases.

The V and J genes are TRBV10-2 and TRBJ2-1, with 9 bases that match TRBD2. The CDR3 consists of 15 residues. V was pared by 3 bases and J by 6 bases, with 6 bases of the junction left unmatched. Per the germline V gene, CDR1 is WSHSY and CDR2 is SAAADI. The CDR3 loop reads CASSDRTSVSNEQFF. The CDR3 coding sequence is TGCGCCAGCAGTGATAGGACTAGCGTTTCCAATGAGCAGTTCTTC.

CDR3 loop: CASSSGGGANEQFF. In nucleotides, the CDR3 is TGTGCCAGCAGCTCAGGAGGGGGCGCGAATGAGCAGTTCTTC. V is TRBV5-4 and J is TRBJ2-1; the D gene is possibly TRBD1 (7 bases). The germline gives CDR1 SGHNT, CDR2 YYREEE (reference sequence). Trimming removed 3 bases at V and 7 bases at J, with 14 bases between. The CDR3 sequence is 14 residues long.